These T cell receptor beta chains were read from a single sample in a study of CD8+ T cells in alopecia areata. The repertoire was sequenced with immunoSEQ multiplex PCR; TCRdb's copy has only in-frame clones and lacks some. The sample yields about 190,000 clones, 45% to 75% seen once. The material sequenced was CD4+ T cells sorted from blood, taken at week 4, from a patient treated with tofacitinib. The receptors originated from a human donor with alopecia areata. CDR3s include the opening cysteine and the closing phenylalanine or tryptophan. D genes are given only for firm matches. Size is stated for part of the rows, as once, few or many counts, or as a class when the clone is expanded.

TRBJ2-7 | . | once | TRBV25-1 | CASTRRNELHF | TGTGCCAGCACCCGACGGAACGAGCTACACTTC
TRBJ2-1 | . | . | TRBV2 | CATSRGGNYNEQFF | TGTGCCACGTCCAGGGGAGGTAACTACAATGAGCAGTTCTTC
TRBJ2-3 | TRBD2 | few | TRBV7-2 | CASTGTSGRTGDTQYF | TGTGCCAGTACCGGGACTAGCGGGAGAACTGGAGATACGCAGTATTTT
TRBJ2-1 | TRBD2 | few | TRBV15 | CATSRLLAGYNEQFF | TGTGCCACCAGCAGACTACTAGCGGGATACAATGAGCAGTTCTTC
TRBJ2-7 | TRBD2 | . | TRBV9 | CASSVSSGSIYEQYF | TGTGCCAGCAGCGTTTCTAGCGGGAGCATTTACGAGCAGTACTTC
TRBJ1-2 | . | . | TRBV30 | CAWRGKGYTF | TGTGCCTGGAGGGGCAAGGGCTACACCTTC
TRBJ2-7 | TRBD1 | . | TRBV30 | CAWRQGASSYEQYF | TGTGCCTGGAGACAGGGGGCTAGCTCCTACGAGCAGTACTTC
TRBJ2-2 | TRBD1 | . | TRBV30 | CAKDRGNTGELFF | TGTGCAAAAGACAGGGGGAACACCGGGGAGCTGTTTTTT
TRBJ2-5 | TRBD2 | . | TRBV7-2 | CASSRGLRETQYF | TGTGCCAGCAGCCGGGGACTAAGGGAGACCCAGTACTTC
TRBJ2-1 | TRBD2 | . | TRBV30 | CAWSVRLGGSPNNEQFF | TGTGCCTGGAGTGTACGTCTTGGCGGGAGCCCCAATAATGAGCAGTTCTTC
TRBJ1-4 | . | few | TRBV28 | CASGPLNEKLFF | TGTGCCAGCGGGCCGCTTAATGAAAAACTGTTTTTT
TRBJ2-1 | . | . | TRBV9 | CASSGTSVNEQFF | TGTGCCAGCAGCGGCACTAGTGTAAATGAGCAGTTCTTC
TRBJ2-2 | . | . | TRBV4-2 | CASSQGSGNTGELFF | TGTGCCAGCAGCCAAGGGTCTGGGAACACCGGGGAGCTGTTTTTT
TRBJ2-1 | . | . | TRBV5-1 | CASTLDGPSYNEQFF | TGCGCCAGCACCCTCGACGGACCCTCCTACAATGAGCAGTTCTTC
TRBJ2-7 | . | . | TRBV6-6 | CASSLTGPSYEQYF | TGTGCCAGCAGCCTGACTGGGCCGTCCTACGAGCAGTACTTC
TRBJ2-1 | . | few | TRBV7-9 | CASSLLAGVDEQFF | TGTGCCAGCAGCTTATTGGCAGGGGTTGATGAGCAGTTCTTC
TRBJ2-1 | . | . | TRBV5-1 | CASSFSASSYNEQFF | TGCGCCAGCAGCTTCTCTGCTAGCTCCTACAATGAGCAGTTCTTC
TRBJ2-6 | TRBD2 | once | TRBV2 | CASRPRGAGANVLTF | TGTGCCAGCAGGCCACGGGGGGCTGGGGCCAACGTCCTGACTTTC
TRBJ2-5 | . | . | TRBV11-2 | CASSLAASRQETQYF | TGTGCCAGCAGCTTAGCGGCTAGCAGACAAGAGACCCAGTACTTC
TRBJ1-2 | . | . | TRBV6-5 | CAISDSPYGYTF | TGTGCCATCAGTGACAGCCCCTATGGCTACACCTTC
TRBJ2-5 | . | . | TRBV30 | CAWTGEETQYF | TGTGCCTGGACAGGGGAAGAGACCCAGTACTTC
TRBJ2-3 | TRBD1 | few | TRBV5-1 | CASRWTGGRTDTQYF | TGCGCCAGCAGATGGACAGGGGGAAGGACAGATACGCAGTATTTT
TRBJ1-5 | . | . | TRBV7-9 | CASGRGDQPQHF | TGTGCCAGCGGGAGGGGCGATCAGCCCCAGCATTTT
TRBJ2-6 | . | few | TRBV15 | CATSRQPSGANVLTF | TGTGCCACCAGCAGACAGCCCTCTGGGGCCAACGTCCTGACTTTC
TRBJ2-2 | TRBD2 | . | TRBV2 | CASSYVSGTSGELFF | TGTGCCAGCAGTTATGTTAGCGGGACCAGCGGGGAGCTGTTTTTT
TRBJ1-1 | . | . | TRBV9 | CASSVASGITEAFF | TGTGCCAGCAGCGTAGCTTCAGGAATCACTGAAGCTTTCTTT
TRBJ2-7 | TRBD1 | few | TRBV29-1 | CSAKQGAGSYEQYF | TGCAGCGCTAAGCAGGGGGCCGGCTCCTACGAGCAGTACTTC
TRBJ2-7 | . | . | TRBV5-1 | CASSLEGGSYEQYF | TGCGCCAGCAGCTTGGAGGGCGGCTCCTACGAGCAGTACTTC